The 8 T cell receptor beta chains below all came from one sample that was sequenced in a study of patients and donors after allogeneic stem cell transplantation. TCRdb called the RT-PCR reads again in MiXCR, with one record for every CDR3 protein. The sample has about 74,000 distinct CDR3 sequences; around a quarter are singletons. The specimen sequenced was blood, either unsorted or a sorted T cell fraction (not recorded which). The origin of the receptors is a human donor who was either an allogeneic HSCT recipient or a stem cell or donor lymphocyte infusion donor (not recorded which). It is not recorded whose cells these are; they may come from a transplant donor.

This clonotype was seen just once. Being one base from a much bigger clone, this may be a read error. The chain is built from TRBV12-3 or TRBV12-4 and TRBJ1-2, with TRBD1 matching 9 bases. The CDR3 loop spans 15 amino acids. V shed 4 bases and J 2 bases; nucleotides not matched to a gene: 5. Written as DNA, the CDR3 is TGTGCCAGCAGTTCTTGGACAGGGGACAACTATGGCTACACCTTC. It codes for CASSSWTGDNYGYTF.

The DNA of the CDR3 is TGCGCCAGCAGCGGACTAGCGGGACTGTACAATGAGCAGTTCTTC. Translation gives CASSGLAGLYNEQFF. The chain is built from TRBV5-1 and TRBJ2-1; 12 bases are a match to TRBD2. There are 15 residues in the CDR3. The J segment lost 4 bases and the V segment lost 4 bases, leaving 3 bases of the junction unmatched. The germline V gene has CDR1 SGHRS and CDR2 YFSETQ.

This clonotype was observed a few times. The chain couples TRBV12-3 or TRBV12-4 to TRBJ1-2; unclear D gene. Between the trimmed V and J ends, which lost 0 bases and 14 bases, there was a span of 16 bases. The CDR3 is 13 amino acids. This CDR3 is CASSLADFYGGTF. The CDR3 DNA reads TGTGCCAGCAGTTTAGCGGACTTTTATGGTGGGACCTTC.

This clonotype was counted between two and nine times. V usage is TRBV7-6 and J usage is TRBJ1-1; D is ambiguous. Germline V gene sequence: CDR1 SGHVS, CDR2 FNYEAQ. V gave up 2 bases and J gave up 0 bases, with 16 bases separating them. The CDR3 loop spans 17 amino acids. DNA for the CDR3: TGTGCCAGCAGCTTAAGCCTGAACGGCAAATTGAACACTGAAGCTTTCTTT. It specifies CASSLSLNGKLNTEAFF.

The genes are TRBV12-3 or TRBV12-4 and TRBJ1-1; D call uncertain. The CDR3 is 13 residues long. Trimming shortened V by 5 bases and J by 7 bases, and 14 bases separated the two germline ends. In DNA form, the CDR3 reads TGTGCCAGCAGTCGTTTTACAGTACATGAAGCTTTCTTT. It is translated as CASSRFTVHEAFF.

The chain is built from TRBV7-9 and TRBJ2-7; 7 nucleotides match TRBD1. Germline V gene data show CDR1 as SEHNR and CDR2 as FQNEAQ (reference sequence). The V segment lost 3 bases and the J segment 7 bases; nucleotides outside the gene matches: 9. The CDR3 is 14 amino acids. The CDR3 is CASSFTGTAGEQYF. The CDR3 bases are TGTGCCAGCAGCTTTACCGGGACAGCCGGTGAGCAGTACTTC.

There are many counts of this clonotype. The CDR3 here is CASGWGLGNSPLHF. CDR3 bases: TGTGCTAGTGGTTGGGGGCTCGGTAATTCACCCCTCCACTTT. This rearrangement joins TRBV12-5 to TRBJ1-6; TRBD1 might be the D (6 bases). The CDR3 loop spans 14 amino acids. The V gene lost 4 bases and the J gene lost 6 bases, with 10 bases spanning the gap. Per germline, CDR1 LGHNT and CDR2 FRNRAP.

The CDR3 here is CASSPEGPDTQYF. For the CDR3, the DNA is TGTGCCAGCAGCCCCGAAGGGCCAGATACGCAGTATTTT. The V gene is TRBV7-9, the J gene TRBJ2-3; D remains ambiguous. The V end was cut by 5 bases, the J end by 4 bases, with 10 bases between. Germline V gene sequence: CDR1 SEHNR, CDR2 FQNEAQ (reference sequence). CDR3 length: 13 residues.